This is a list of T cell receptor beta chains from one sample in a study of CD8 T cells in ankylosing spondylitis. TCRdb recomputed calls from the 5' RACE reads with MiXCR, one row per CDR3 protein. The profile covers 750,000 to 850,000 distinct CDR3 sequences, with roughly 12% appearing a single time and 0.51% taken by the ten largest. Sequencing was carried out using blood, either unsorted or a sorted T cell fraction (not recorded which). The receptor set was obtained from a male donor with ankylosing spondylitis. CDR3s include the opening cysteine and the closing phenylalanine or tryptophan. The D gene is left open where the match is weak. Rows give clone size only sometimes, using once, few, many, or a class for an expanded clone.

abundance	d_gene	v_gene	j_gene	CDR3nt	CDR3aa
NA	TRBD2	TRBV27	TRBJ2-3	TGTGCCAGCAGTCTAACCCTACCTAGCGGGGGGTTTGCTCGTACGCAGTATTTT	CASSLTLPSGGFARTQYF
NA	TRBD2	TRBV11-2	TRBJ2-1	TGTGCCAGCAGCTCCCTCCTTGCGGGAGGGTACAATGAGCAGTTCTTC	CASSSLLAGGYNEQFF
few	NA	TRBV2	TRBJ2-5	TGTGCCAGCAAGATCGGGACCCAGTACTTC	CASKIGTQYF
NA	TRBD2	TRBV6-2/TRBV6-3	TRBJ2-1	TGTGCCAGCAGTTACTCGATGGGCGGGAGCTACAATGAGCAGTTCTTC	CASSYSMGGSYNEQFF
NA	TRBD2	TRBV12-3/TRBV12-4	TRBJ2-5	TGTGCCAGCACCATAGCGGGAGGTGAAGAGACCCAGTACTTC	CASTIAGGEETQYF
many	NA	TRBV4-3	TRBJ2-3	TGCGCCAGCAGCCAAGATTGGACCTTAGGGGGAGGTGCGCAGTATTTT	CASSQDWTLGGGAQYF
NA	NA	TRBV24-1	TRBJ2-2	TGTGCCACGACCGGGACACAGGGAGCCGGGGAGCTGTTTTTT	CATTGTQGAGELFF
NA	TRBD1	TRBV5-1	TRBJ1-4	TGCGCCAGCAGTTATACCGGGACAGGGCGTGAAAAACTGTTTTTT	CASSYTGTGREKLFF
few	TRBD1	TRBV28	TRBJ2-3	TGTGCCAGCAGTTTGACAGGGTTCCCCACAGATACGCAGTATTTT	CASSLTGFPTDTQYF
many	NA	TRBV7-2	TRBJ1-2	TGTGCCAGCGGGGTCCCAACCCTTGGCTACACCTTC	CASGVPTLGYTF
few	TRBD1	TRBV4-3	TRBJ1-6	TGCGCCAGCAGCCAAGATCTCGAACAGGGGTCCTATAATTCACCCCTCCACTTT	CASSQDLEQGSYNSPLHF
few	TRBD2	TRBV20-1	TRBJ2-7	TGCAGTGCTGAACTAGCGGGAATGCCTTTGGACGAGCAGTACTTC	CSAELAGMPLDEQYF
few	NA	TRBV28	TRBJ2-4	TGTGCCAGCAGTTTCCGGGAGAACCGGGCCAAAAACATTCAGTACTTC	CASSFRENRAKNIQYF
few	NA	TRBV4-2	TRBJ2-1	TGTGCCAGCAGCCAAGTTGCTGTGGTCACAGCGAAGGAGTCCTACAATGAGCAGTTCTTC	CASSQVAVVTAKESYNEQFF
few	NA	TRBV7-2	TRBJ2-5	TGTGCCAGCAGCCCGAATACGCCGGTCGTCCTAGAGACCCAGTACTTC	CASSPNTPVVLETQYF
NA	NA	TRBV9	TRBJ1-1	TGTGCCAGCAGCCAAGGGGTCCTGAACACTGAAGCTTTCTTT	CASSQGVLNTEAFF
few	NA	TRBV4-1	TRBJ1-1	TGCGCCAGCAGCCAAGGGGCAATCACCCGGGACACTGAAGCTTTCTTT	CASSQGAITRDTEAFF
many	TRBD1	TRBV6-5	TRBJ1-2	TGTGCCAGCAGTGACAGGGCGGCTGGCTACACCTTC	CASSDRAAGYTF
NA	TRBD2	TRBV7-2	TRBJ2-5	TGTGCCAGCAGCCCCCGAAGGACTAGCGCAGAGACCCAGTACTTC	CASSPRRTSAETQYF
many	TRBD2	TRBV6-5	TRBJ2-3	TGTGCCAGCAGTTACCCGGGGGGGGGAGATACGCAGTATTTT	CASSYPGGGDTQYF
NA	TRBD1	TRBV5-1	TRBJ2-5	TGCGCCAGCAGCTCGACAGGGATTTTAGAGACCCAGTACTTC	CASSSTGILETQYF
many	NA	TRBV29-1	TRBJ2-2	TGCAGCGTCAAAAGGTTACCCACCGGGGAGCTGTTTTTT	CSVKRLPTGELFF
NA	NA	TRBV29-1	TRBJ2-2	TGCAGCGTTGGCAGGGTAGGCGGGGAGCTGTTTTTT	CSVGRVGGELFF
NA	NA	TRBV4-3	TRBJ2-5	TGCGCCAGCAGCCAAGATAGTGGAACCGCAAAATACTACCAAGAGACCCAGTACTTC	CASSQDSGTAKYYQETQYF
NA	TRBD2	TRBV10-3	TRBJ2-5	TGTGCCATCAGCAACCTAGCGGGTGGTCAAGAGACCCAGTACTTC	CAISNLAGGQETQYF
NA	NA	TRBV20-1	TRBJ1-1	TGCAGTGCTAGATCCTCGGACAGCCTGAACACTGAAGCTTTCTTT	CSARSSDSLNTEAFF
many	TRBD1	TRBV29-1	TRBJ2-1	TGCAGCGCTGGGGCTCGGGACAGGGGGCTTAATGAGCAGTTCTTC	CSAGARDRGLNEQFF
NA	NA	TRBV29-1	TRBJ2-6	TGCAGCGTTAGTAGCTCTGGGGCCAACGTCCTGACTTTC	CSVSSSGANVLTF
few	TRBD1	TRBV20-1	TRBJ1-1	TGCAGTGCTAGAGTAGGGGGCGCTTTCAGGGCTTTCTTT	CSARVGGAFRAFF
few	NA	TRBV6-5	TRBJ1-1	TGTGCCAGCAGTTACAGGGTACCTATGAACACTGAAGCTTTCTTT	CASSYRVPMNTEAFF
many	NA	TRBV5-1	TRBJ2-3	TGCGCCAGCAGCGAATCACCCGGGACGCCAACCGGACATACGCAGTATTTT	CASSESPGTPTGHTQYF
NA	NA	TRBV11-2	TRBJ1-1	TGTGCCAGCAGCCCCTTCCCAGGGGTCGGGACTGAAGCTTTCTTT	CASSPFPGVGTEAFF
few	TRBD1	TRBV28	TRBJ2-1	TGTGCCAGCAGACGACAGGGGGACAATGAGCAGTTCTTC	CASRRQGDNEQFF
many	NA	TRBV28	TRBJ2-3	TGTGCCAGCAGTTTGCCTCCGGGCCCGCAGTATTTT	CASSLPPGPQYF
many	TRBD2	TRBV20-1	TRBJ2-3	TGCAGTGCTAGAGGACTAGCGGGCAAAGATACGCAGTATTTT	CSARGLAGKDTQYF
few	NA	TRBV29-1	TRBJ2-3	TGCAGCGTTCGGGGGCGACGGGATAAGGCGCAGTATTTT	CSVRGRRDKAQYF
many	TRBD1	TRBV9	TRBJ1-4	TGTGCCAGCAACCAGGGGGCAGGTAATGAAAAACTGTTTTTT	CASNQGAGNEKLFF
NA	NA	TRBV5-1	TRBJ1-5	TGCGCCAGCAGCTTGGACGGCTGGGGGTCTCAGCCCCAGCATTTT	CASSLDGWGSQPQHF
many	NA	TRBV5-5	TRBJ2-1	TGTGCCAGCAGCTGGCTGGTGGGGAGTTACAATGAGCAGTTCTTC	CASSWLVGSYNEQFF
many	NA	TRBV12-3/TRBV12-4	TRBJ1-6	TGTGCCAGCAGCGACGGGGTCTATAATTCACCCCTCCACTTT	CASSDGVYNSPLHF
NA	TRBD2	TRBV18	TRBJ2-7	TGTGCCAGCTCGCTCACTAGCGGGAGAGGGTACGAGCAGTACTTC	CASSLTSGRGYEQYF
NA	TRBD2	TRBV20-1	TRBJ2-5	TGCAGTGCTAGGGTAGCGGGGACGTACCAAGAGACCCAGTACTTC	CSARVAGTYQETQYF
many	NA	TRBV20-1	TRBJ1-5	TGCAGTGCTAGACGGAACAATCAGCCCCAGCATTTT	CSARRNNQPQHF
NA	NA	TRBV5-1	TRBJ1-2	TGCGCCAGCAGCTTGGACAGCACAACAAGGGACTATGGCTACACCTTC	CASSLDSTTRDYGYTF
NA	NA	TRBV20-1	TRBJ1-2	TGCAGTGCTAGTAACAGCCACTATGGCTACACCTTC	CSASNSHYGYTF
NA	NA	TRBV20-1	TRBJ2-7	TGCAGTGCTGCCAGAGACACTCACTCCTACGAGCAGTACTTC	CSAARDTHSYEQYF
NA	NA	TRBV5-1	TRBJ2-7	TGCGCCAGCAGCTTGTGGGTCTCCTACGAGCAGTACTTC	CASSLWVSYEQYF
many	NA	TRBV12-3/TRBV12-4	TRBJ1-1	TGTGCCAGCAGGACTCGGGACTTCCTGACTGCTTTCTTT	CASRTRDFLTAFF
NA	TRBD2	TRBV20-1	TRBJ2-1	TGCAGTGCTGCCGGACTAGCGGGAGGTTTAGGGAATGGCAATGAGCAGTTCTTC	CSAAGLAGGLGNGNEQFF
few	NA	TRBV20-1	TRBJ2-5	TGCAGTACCACCGGGGAGACCCAGTACTTC	CSTTGETQYF
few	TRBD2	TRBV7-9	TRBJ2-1	TGTGCCAGCAGCTACCCGGGACTAGCGGTCTCCTACAATGAGCAGTTCTTC	CASSYPGLAVSYNEQFF
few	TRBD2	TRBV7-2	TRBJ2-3	TGTGCCAGCAGCTTAGCGGAAAGACTAGCTTCGGATACGCAGTATTTT	CASSLAERLASDTQYF
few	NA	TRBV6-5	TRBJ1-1	TGTGCCAGCAGTTACAGTTTGCAGGGAGGAACTGAAGCTTTCTTT	CASSYSLQGGTEAFF
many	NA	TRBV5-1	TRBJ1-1	TGCGCCAGCAGCTTCGGCTATAACACTGAAGCTTTCTTT	CASSFGYNTEAFF